This TCR beta chain was identified in a study of blood T cells in healthy people across ages. Study information: Capture by template switching was about one barcoded beta molecule per two T cells. Regarding the study as a whole: Significant beta diversity loss was already apparent by age roughly 43, declining roughly linearly. More naive CD4+ cells and higher diversity marked long-lived donors relative to aged donors.

Per sample, no less than 5.5 micrograms of total RNA were extracted. Then a second PCR, running roughly 7 to 11 cycles, was carried out with a sample-barcoded 5' primer and a J-beta primer mix. Via MiXCR, TCRdb re-called the 5' RACE reads, giving one row per CDR3 protein. The table records roughly 2 million distinct CDR3 sequences, 40% to 55% of them present only once. Germline CDR1 reads MNHEY; CDR2 reads SVGEGT. Trimming shortened V by 2 bases and J by 2 bases, and 6 bases separated the two germline ends. The CDR3 has 14 amino acids. As regards this clonotype: The target antigen is unknown.

The rearrangement links TRBV6-2 or TRBV6-3 to TRBJ1-4; no clear D. This sequence originates from a woman aged 40 to 49 in good health. The sample taken for sequencing was blood. The CDR3 loop reads CASSYVQTNEKLFF. CDR3 in DNA: TGTGCCAGCAGTTACGTTCAGACTAATGAAAAACTGTTTTTT.